This T cell receptor (beta chain) was retrieved from a study of T cells after yellow fever vaccination. Study-level background: CD3, CD45RA, CCR7 and CD95 were used to sort EM, EMRA, CM and Tscm memory subsets.

The sample holds many counts of this clonotype. Study-wide points: There was a possibility that FACS-sorted repertoires contained abundant clonotypes contaminating from the bulk population. Faster peaking, at day 5 versus 15, marked a secondary response that was weaker.

The CDR3 spans 15 residues. Per germline, CDR1 KGHSH and CDR2 LQKENI. The germline V and J ends were trimmed by 2 bases and 2 bases, with 11 bases remaining between them. Universal primer sites and UMIs were introduced during 5'RACE template-switching synthesis of TCR cDNA. TCRdb independently ran MiXCR on the 5' RACE reads; one entry per CDR3 protein. The repertoire holds about 4,600 distinct CDR3 sequences, with over 3% as singletons. This TCR derives from a man in his thirties or forties who received the YFV17D yellow fever vaccine. Sequencing used PBMCs, either bulk or a sorted T-cell subset (CD4+, CD8+, memory, or dextramer-sorted; not recorded which), obtained 15 days after the yellow fever booster vaccination. The J gene is TRBJ2-3, the V gene TRBV18; tentative D call: TRBD2 (5 bases). CDR3 sequence: CASSPVASNTDTQYF. The CDR3 coding sequence is TGTGCCAGCTCACCAGTAGCGAGTAACACAGATACGCAGTATTTT.